The 26 T cell receptor beta chains given below trace back to one sample, sequenced in a study of graft-versus-host responses after intestinal transplantation. No antigen has been identified for these receptors. Produced via immunoSEQ multiplex PCR; TCRdb's table is partial and in-frame only. The top ten hold less than 0.55% of the sample, which has approximately 46,000 clones, 65% to 85% seen once. The sample was unstimulated CD4+ T cells sorted from spleen or lymph node cells, taken before transplant. The receptors were gathered from a human donor who was the organ donor for an intestinal transplant.

The V gene is TRBV4-1, the J gene TRBJ1-3, with D uncertain. The CDR3 covers 14 residues. CDR1 and CDR2 from the germline V gene are MGHRA and YSYEKL. V dropped 0 bases and J dropped 2 bases, with 5 bases sitting between them. Here the CDR3 reads CASSQEGTGNTIYF. The CDR3 nucleotides are TGCGCCAGCAGCCAAGAGGGGACTGGAAACACCATATATTTT.

V and J are TRBV18 and TRBJ1-4; possibly TRBD1 for D (5 bases). The CDR3 totals 14 residues. In germline, CDR1 is KGHSH, CDR2 LQKENI. Between the trimmed V and J ends, which lost 2 bases and 5 bases, there was a span of 9 bases. The CDR3 nucleotides are TGTGCCAGCTCACCAGGGGCTCGAAATGAAAAACTGTTTTTT. Translating it yields CASSPGARNEKLFF.

This clone came up a few times. This chain uses TRBV7-9 with TRBJ2-5; TRBD2 agrees at 14 bases. CDR1 is SEHNR, CDR2 FQNEAQ, per germline (reference sequence). V was clipped by 5 bases and J by 3 bases; unmatched bases: 8. CDR3 size: 17 residues. The CDR3 is CASSERLAGGPEETQYF. The CDR3 region has the DNA TGTGCCAGCAGCGAAAGACTAGCGGGGGGGCCCGAAGAGACCCAGTACTTC.

The sample holds a few counts of this clone. This rearrangement joins TRBV6-6 to TRBJ1-2; TRBD1 matches at 12 bases. The CDR3 extends over 15 amino acids. V gave up 2 bases and J gave up 2 bases; unmatched junction bases: 0. Germline CDR1 and CDR2: MNHNY and SVGAGI (reference sequence). The CDR3 here is CASSYGTGGNYGYTF. Written as DNA, the CDR3 is TGTGCCAGCAGTTACGGGACAGGGGGCAACTATGGCTACACCTTC.

Concerning this clone: In the same sample, other DNA sequences code for this CDR3. The chain is built from TRBV9 and TRBJ2-1; 9 bases map to TRBD2. Germline V lookup: CDR1 SGDLS, CDR2 YYNGEE. The CDR3 is 16 amino acids. V trimming: 0 bases; J trimming: 1 base; junction bases outside the gene matches: 2. The CDR3 loop reads CASSVGGLASYNEQFF. The DNA for the CDR3 is TGTGCCAGCAGCGTAGGGGGACTAGCTTCCTACAATGAGCAGTTCTTC.

This clone was seen more than once but under ten times. V gene TRBV10-2 combines with J gene TRBJ2-7, with 13 positions matching TRBD2. In germline, CDR1 is WSHSY, CDR2 SAAADI. The CDR3 loop spans 16 amino acids. V was pared by 0 bases and J by 2 bases, with 1 base of the junction left unmatched. The CDR3 coding sequence is TGCGCCAGCAGTGAGTCAGGACTAGCGGGAGCCTACGAGCAGTACTTC. It is translated as CASSESGLAGAYEQYF.

CDR3 bases: TGTGCCAGCAGCTTAGACCCTAGCTCAGCCGGGGAGCTGTTTTTT. Translated: CASSLDPSSAGELFF. The chain is built from TRBV11-2 and TRBJ2-2, with D possibly being TRBD2 (5 bases). This CDR3 spans 15 amino acids. Germline loops: CDR1 SGHAT, CDR2 FQNNGV. The germline V and J ends were trimmed by 0 bases and 6 bases, with 11 bases remaining between them.

This sequence joins TRBV7-8 and TRBJ1-2; D gene unclear. Germline assignment: CDR1 SGHVS and CDR2 FQNEAQ. V was cut by 4 bases and J by 1 base, with 10 bases left in between. This CDR3 contains 14 residues. The CDR3 is CASSSDTDNYGYTF. The CDR3 bases are TGTGCCAGCAGCTCCGACACAGATAACTATGGCTACACCTTC.

This chain links TRBV27 with TRBJ2-1, with a weak D call TRBD2 (5 bases). With 3 bases removed from V and 2 bases from J, the gap between germline ends came to 11 bases. The germline V gene has CDR1 MNHEY and CDR2 SMNVEV (reference sequence). This CDR3 is 15 amino acids long. In DNA form, the CDR3 reads TGTGCCAGCAGTTTCGAGGGCCCCACCTACAATGAGCAGTTCTTC. Translation: CASSFEGPTYNEQFF.

The chain is built from TRBV5-4 and TRBJ2-3; D is ambiguous. The CDR3 is made up of 13 amino acids. V lost 1 base, J lost 1 base, and 4 bases lay in between. The V gene's germline CDR1 is SGHNT and CDR2 YYREEE (reference sequence). Here the CDR3 DNA reads TGTGCCAGCAGCTTGACAGGCACAGATACGCAGTATTTT. Encoded protein: CASSLTGTDTQYF.

The CDR3 sequence: CASSSSGFSYNEQFF. The CDR3 coding sequence is TGTGCCAGCAGCTCAAGCGGGTTTTCCTACAATGAGCAGTTCTTC. This chain links TRBV7-2 with TRBJ2-1, with D possibly TRBD2 on 6 matching bases. With 4 bases removed from V and 1 base from J, the gap between germline ends came to 11 bases. Germline V gene sequence: CDR1 SGHTA, CDR2 FQGNSA. This CDR3 spans 15 amino acids.

This chain uses TRBV30 with TRBJ1-2; 7 bases match TRBD1. The junction had 10 bases not matched to a gene; V was cut back by 2 bases and J by 7 bases. The CDR3 loop spans 14 amino acids. In germline, CDR1 is GTSNPN, CDR2 SVGIG (reference sequence). The CDR3 region has the DNA TGTGCCTGGAGTCTAACCAGGGGGGGAGGTGGCTACACCTTC. Residues: CAWSLTRGGGGYTF.

This rearrangement joins TRBV18 to TRBJ1-1; D is perhaps TRBD1 (6 bases). Germline V CDR1 and CDR2: KGHSH, LQKENI. The ends were cut back, 6 bases at V and 2 bases at J, with 10 bases in the middle. This CDR3 region has 13 residues. The CDR3 sequence is CASSRTDNTEAFF. The CDR3 DNA sequence: TGTGCCAGCTCTCGGACAGACAACACTGAAGCTTTCTTT.

The V gene is TRBV11-3, the J gene TRBJ2-1, with 15 bases identical to TRBD2. The CDR3 extends over 17 amino acids. Germline values: CDR1 SGHNT, CDR2 YENEEA. Trimming took 6 bases from V and 8 from J; bases not matched to a gene: 11. DNA for the CDR3: TGTGCCAGCAGTTCAGGACTAGCGGGGGGGCGTCAGGATGAGCAGTTCTTC. It is translated as CASSSGLAGGRQDEQFF.

The gene calls are TRBV7-9 and TRBJ2-1; 8 bases are shared with TRBD2. CDR3 size: 17 residues. CDR1 SEHNR and CDR2 FQNEAQ come from the germline V gene (reference sequence). The V gene end was trimmed by 5 bases and the J gene end by 6 bases; junction bases not matched to a gene: 15. This CDR3 reads CASSLVGRTSRVNEQFF. DNA of the CDR3: TGTGCCAGCAGCCTGGTGGGAAGGACTAGCAGGGTCAATGAGCAGTTCTTC.

This chain joins TRBV19 and TRBJ1-1; the D is unclear. Germline V CDR1 and CDR2: LNHDA, SQIVND (reference sequence). Deletions cut 3 bases from V and 4 bases from J, with 9 bases between. The CDR3 is 13 residues long. The CDR3 DNA sequence: TGTGCCAGTAGTATTGGTAGGGCCACTGAAGCTTTCTTT. This sequence encodes CASSIGRATEAFF.

The CDR3 reads CASSPPRTDRVTGELFF. In DNA form, the CDR3 reads TGTGCCAGCAGCCCTCCTAGGACGGACAGGGTGACCGGGGAGCTGTTTTTT. The chain recombines TRBV27 with TRBJ2-2, with 8 positions matching TRBD1. J gave up 5 bases and V 6 bases, and 14 bases lay outside the gene matches. There are 17 residues in the CDR3. CDR1 and CDR2 from the germline V gene are MNHEY and SMNVEV (reference sequence).

The chain has TRBV7-2 and TRBJ1-1; D remains unclear. The germline gives CDR1 SGHTA, CDR2 FQGNSA. Trimming cost V 5 bases and J 1 base, with 11 bases left between them. The CDR3 is made up of 14 amino acids. This chain's CDR3 is CASSRAGRNTEAFF. CDR3 nucleotide sequence: TGTGCCAGCAGCCGGGCGGGTCGGAACACTGAAGCTTTCTTT.

This rearrangement joins TRBV10-1 to TRBJ2-7; the D gene is possibly TRBD2 (6 bases). V was shortened by 1 base and J by 6 bases, with 10 bases between the two germline ends. The CDR3 runs 13 residues. CDR1 WNHNN and CDR2 SYGVQD come from the germline V gene (reference sequence). CDR3 sequence reads: CASSEYVGGEQYF. The CDR3 nucleotides read TGCGCCAGCAGTGAGTACGTGGGAGGCGAGCAGTACTTC.

V gene TRBV7-9 combines with J gene TRBJ1-2; no clear D gene. The germline V gene encodes CDR1 SEHNR and CDR2 FQNEAQ (reference sequence). Trimming stripped 6 bases from V and 3 bases from J, with 8 bases between. The CDR3 is 12 amino acids. The CDR3 sequence is CASRVYHYGYTF. The CDR3 nucleotides read TGTGCCAGCAGGGTCTACCACTATGGCTACACCTTC.

The chain is built from TRBV7-6 and TRBJ2-1, with D possibly TRBD2 on 5 matching bases. Trimming took off 3 bases at V and 12 bases at J, with 15 bases between the two ends. The CDR3 sequence is 13 residues long. Per germline, CDR1 SGHVS and CDR2 FNYEAQ. CDR3 region: CASSLGVWLPQFF. CDR3 DNA: TGTGCCAGCAGCTTGGGAGTTTGGCTCCCGCAGTTCTTC.

CDR3 protein: CASSLVQGPYEQYF. CDR3 coding DNA: TGCGCCAGCAGCTTGGTGCAGGGCCCCTACGAGCAGTACTTC. V gene TRBV5-1 combines with J gene TRBJ2-7, with D perhaps matching TRBD1 (5 bases). This CDR3 spans 14 amino acids. Germline V lookup: CDR1 SGHRS, CDR2 YFSETQ. V lost 0 bases to trimming and J lost 2 bases, with 9 bases between them.

V usage is TRBV6-5 and J usage is TRBJ1-1; possibly TRBD1 for D (6 bases). The length of the CDR3 is 12 residues. Looked up from germline, CDR1 is MNHEY and CDR2 is SVGAGI. Between the trimmed V and J ends, which lost 8 bases and 0 bases, there was a span of 7 bases. CDR3 loop: CASGQLNTEAFF. In DNA form, the CDR3 reads TGTGCCAGCGGACAGTTGAACACTGAAGCTTTCTTT.

The rearrangement joins TRBV28 to TRBJ2-7; 13 nucleotides line up with TRBD2. This CDR3 has 15 amino acids. Per germline, CDR1 MDHEN and CDR2 SYDVKM. V shed 6 bases and J 2 bases; nucleotides not matched to a gene: 4. CDR3 sequence reads: CASRLGLAGTYEQYF. The DNA of the CDR3 is TGTGCCAGCAGGCTGGGACTAGCGGGGACCTACGAGCAGTACTTC.

The chain employs TRBV18 and TRBJ1-1; D perhaps matches TRBD1 (5 bases). From germline, CDR1 is KGHSH and CDR2 LQKENI. V lost 3 bases and J 0 bases, leaving 14 bases between the germline ends. This CDR3 is built from 16 residues. This chain's CDR3 is CASSPLGGGLNTEAFF. The CDR3 DNA reads as TGTGCCAGCTCACCCCTGGGGGGAGGGTTGAACACTGAAGCTTTCTTT.

This CDR3 is CSVEGSLNYGYTF. CDR3 DNA: TGCAGCGTTGAGGGCAGCTTAAACTATGGCTACACCTTC. J is TRBJ1-2 and V is TRBV29-1; no firm D call. CDR3 length equals 13 residues. The ends were cut back, 3 bases at V and 2 bases at J, with 10 bases in the middle. Germline V gene sequence: CDR1 SQVTM, CDR2 ANQGSEA.